The table lists the clone carrying this T cell receptor (beta chain) with a few counts. Its antigen is undetermined. Quantitative 5'-RACE with molecular barcodes was used to make the TCR beta libraries. A single record per CDR3 protein comes from TCRdb applying MiXCR to the 5' RACE reads. Of around 540,000 distinct CDR3 sequences in the sample, 12% are singletons; the top ten hold approximately 6.2%. This record belongs to a study of CD8 T cells in ankylosing spondylitis. Per germline, CDR1 DFQATT and CDR2 SNEGSKA (reference sequence). The CDR3 runs to 17 residues. V lost 5 bases to trimming and J lost 0 bases; unmatched junction nucleotides: 12. The study, taken as a whole, reports: The study identified a TCR beta motif of 7 or 8 highly homologous variants that appeared characteristic of ankylosing spondylitis blood. Disease-associated clonotypes exhibited CD8+ identity and were relatively infrequent in peripheral blood. Matched ankylosing spondylitis synovial fluid reportedly contained a significantly enriched population of disease-linked clones.

The chain joins TRBV20-1 to TRBJ1-4; TRBD1 agrees at 7 bases. The TCR sequence derives from a male donor with ankylosing spondylitis. Sequenced material: blood, either unsorted or a sorted T cell fraction (not recorded which). CDR3: CSAGASGGPATNEKLFF. The CDR3 DNA reads as TGCAGTGCTGGAGCCTCAGGGGGTCCTGCAACTAATGAAAAACTGTTTTTT.